One sample yielded the 24 T cell receptor beta chains listed below, sequenced in a study of cytotoxic CD8 clonotypes in ibrutinib-treated CLL. Sequencing used immunoSEQ multiplex PCR; TCRdb keeps in-frame clones, though not all of them. The table lists some 130,000 clones, roughly 85% of them singletons. The specimen comprised PBMCs, sampled after 24 months of ibrutinib treatment. The source is a human donor with chronic lymphocytic leukemia.

V is TRBV5-6 and J is TRBJ2-7, with TRBD1 matching 12 bases. V dropped 4 bases and J dropped 5; count of bases not matched to a gene: 13. The CDR3 has 17 amino acids. Germline loops: CDR1 SGHDT, CDR2 YYEEEE. In nucleotides, the CDR3 is TGTGCCAGCAGCCTCGGAGTCCTACGGGACAGGGGGCACGAGCAGTACTTC. This gives the protein CASSLGVLRDRGHEQYF.

In this sample, this clone turned up a few times. The chain has TRBV19 and TRBJ2-7; 8 bases are a match to TRBD1. This CDR3 spans 16 amino acids. CDR1 is LNHDA, CDR2 SQIVND, per germline (reference sequence). Trimming removed 3 bases from V and 3 bases from J; junction bases left unmatched: 10. Written as DNA, the CDR3 is TGTGCCAGTAGTATTCAATCCCCACAGGGGGGCTACGAGCAGTACTTC. This translates into CASSIQSPQGGYEQYF.

This clone turned up a few times. The chain joins TRBV7-2 to TRBJ1-5; unclear D gene. The CDR3 loop spans 14 amino acids. CDR1 is SGHTA and CDR2 is FQGNSA in the germline V gene. The ends were cut back, 1 base at V and 2 bases at J, with 6 bases in the middle. The CDR3 nucleotides are TGTGCCAGCAGCTTAGATACGGGCAATCAGCCCCAGCATTTT. Translated: CASSLDTGNQPQHF. Full variable domain (missing parts from reference TRBV7-2 and TRBJ1-5): GAGVSQSPSNKVTEKGKDVELRCDPISGHTALYWYRQSLGQGLEFLIYFQGNSAPDKSGLPSDRFSAERTGGSVSTLTIQRTQQEDSAVYLCASSLDTGNQPQHFGDGTRLSIL.

This sequence joins TRBV19 and TRBJ2-7, with D perhaps TRBD1 (6 bases). The V end lost 3 bases, the J end lost 2 bases, and 11 bases lay between the germline ends. CDR3 length: 14 residues. Germline-derived CDR1 and CDR2 are LNHDA and SQIVND (reference sequence). CDR3 in DNA: TGTGCCAGTAGTATTGGGACACTAACCTACGAGCAGTACTTC. Protein: CASSIGTLTYEQYF. The variable domain in full, with the rest retrieved from reference TRBV19 and TRBJ2-7, is DGGITQSPKYLFRKEGQNVTLSCEQNLNHDAMYWYRQDPGQGLRLIYYSQIVNDFQKGDIAEGYSVSREKKESFPLTVTSAQKNPTAFYLCASSIGTLTYEQYFGPGTRLTVT.

This rearrangement joins TRBV20-1 to TRBJ1-2, with D hard to call. Trimming took off 4 bases at V and 3 bases at J, with 0 bases between the two ends. CDR3 size: 9 residues. Per germline, CDR1 DFQATT and CDR2 SNEGSKA (reference sequence). The DNA for the CDR3 is TGCAGTGCTAACTATGGCTACACCTTC. This translates into CSANYGYTF.

Turning to this clone: The germline gene is not matched at one end of the junction; a read error may be the cause. This sequence joins TRBV9 and TRBJ2-3; 8 bases are shared with TRBD2. Germline CDR1 and CDR2: SGDLS and YYNGEE. There are 15 residues in the CDR3. The CDR3: CASTVAGRSTDTQYF. CDR3 in DNA: TGTGCCAGCACCGTAGCGGGGAGGAGCACAGATACGCAGTATTTT.

This rearrangement joins TRBV2 to TRBJ2-2; D remains unclear. The germline gives CDR1 SNHLY, CDR2 FYNNEI. The length of the CDR3 is 13 residues. The V and J ends lost 4 bases and 4 bases respectively, with 7 bases between them. In DNA, the CDR3 is TGTGCCAGCAGTGTAAAGGTCACCGGGGAGCTGTTTTTT. It yields the protein CASSVKVTGELFF.

CDR3 coding DNA: TGTGCCACCACCCGCGACCGGGACAGAAGTCAGCCCCAGCATTTT. Translation gives CATTRDRDRSQPQHF. V gene TRBV19 combines with J gene TRBJ1-5; 7 bases align to TRBD1. Trimming cost V 10 bases and J 6 bases; bases outside gene matches: 15. Per the germline V gene, CDR1 is LNHDA and CDR2 is SQIVND (reference sequence). CDR3 length: 15 amino acids. The variable domain in full, completed from reference TRBV19 and TRBJ1-5, reads DGGITQSPKYLFRKEGQNVTLSCEQNLNHDAMYWYRQDPGQGLRLIYYSQIVNDFQKGDIAEGYSVSREKKESFPLTVTSAQKNPTAFYLCATTRDRDRSQPQHFGDGTRLSIL.

The DNA for the CDR3 is TGTGCCAGCAGCGAACACGTCTACGAGCAGTACTTC. Translated: CASSEHVYEQYF. J is TRBJ2-7 and V is TRBV7-9; D ambiguous. The V end lost 5 bases, the J end lost 3 bases, and 8 bases lay between the germline ends. Germline CDR1 SEHNR, CDR2 FQNEAQ (reference sequence). The CDR3 consists of 12 residues.

This sequence joins TRBV6-1 and TRBJ1-4; TRBD1 might be the D (5 bases). The CDR3 length is 15 residues. CDR1 is MNHNS and CDR2 is SASEGT in the germline V gene. V gave up 6 bases and J gave up 4 bases, with 15 bases separating them. The CDR3: CASSPTGGGNEKLFF. The CDR3 DNA reads as TGTGCCAGCAGCCCCACAGGTGGGGGTAATGAAAAACTGTTTTTT.

This clone was detected only once. This sequence joins TRBV9 and TRBJ1-1; 7 nucleotides align to TRBD1. V was clipped by 4 bases and J by 4 bases; unmatched bases: 7. Germline CDR1 is SGDLS and CDR2 is YYNGEE. This CDR3 contains 14 residues. For the CDR3, the DNA is TGTGCCAGCAGCCCCGCAGGGGGGAGCACTGAAGCTTTCTTT. It specifies CASSPAGGSTEAFF.

CDR3 amino acids: CASSTDRGSYEQYF. The CDR3 region has the DNA TGTGCCAGCAGTACAGACAGGGGGTCCTACGAGCAGTACTTC. J is TRBJ2-7 and V is TRBV7-2, with 9 positions matching TRBD1. This CDR3 has 14 amino acids. Germline assignment: CDR1 SGHTA and CDR2 FQGNSA. The V and J ends lost 6 bases and 1 base, in that order; junction bases with no gene match: 4. The entire variable domain, with the rest obtained from reference TRBV7-2 and TRBJ2-7, is as follows: GAGVSQSPSNKVTEKGKDVELRCDPISGHTALYWYRQSLGQGLEFLIYFQGNSAPDKSGLPSDRFSAERTGGSVSTLTIQRTQQEDSAVYLCASSTDRGSYEQYFGPGTRLTVT.

This clone was found once. The chain has TRBV28 and TRBJ1-2; D remains ambiguous. Germline-derived CDR1 and CDR2 are MDHEN and SYDVKM. The CDR3 is 13 amino acids. The germline V and J ends were trimmed by 5 bases and 3 bases, with 10 bases remaining between them. CDR3 nucleotide sequence: TGTGCCAGCAGTGCGGGGAGGCACTATGGCTACACCTTC. This codes for CASSAGRHYGYTF.

This rearrangement joins TRBV11-3 to TRBJ2-1, with D possibly being TRBD2 (6 bases). Germline V gives CDR1 SGHNT, CDR2 YENEEA. With 5 bases removed from V and 5 bases from J, the gap between germline ends came to 10 bases. The CDR3 has 13 amino acids. CDR3 protein: CASSLPGDNEQFF. For the CDR3, the DNA is TGTGCCAGCAGCCTCCCGGGGGACAATGAGCAGTTCTTC.

At least ten counts were recorded for this clone. The chain couples TRBV4-2 to TRBJ1-2; D is unclear. Germline CDR1 and CDR2: LGHNA and YNFKEQ. The CDR3 spans 13 residues. V was shortened by 0 bases and J by 8 bases, with 10 bases between the two germline ends. The CDR3 DNA reads as TGTGCCAGCAGCCAAGATCGGGGTCGGGGCTACACCTTC. As protein: CASSQDRGRGYTF.

The chain carries TRBV7-9 and TRBJ1-1; 8 nucleotides align to TRBD1. V lost 5 bases, J lost 1 base, and 6 bases stayed unmatched. This CDR3 is built from 15 residues. The germline gives CDR1 SEHNR, CDR2 FQNEAQ (reference sequence). The chain's CDR3 is CASSPQGDRNTEAFF. The DNA for the CDR3 is TGTGCCAGCAGCCCACAGGGGGACCGGAACACTGAAGCTTTCTTT.

The chain employs TRBV7-2 and TRBJ2-3; TRBD2 matches 8 bases. The V and J ends lost 5 bases and 5 bases, in that order; junction bases with no gene match: 15. CDR3 size: 17 residues. Germline V gene data show CDR1 as SGHTA and CDR2 as FQGNSA. The CDR3 sequence: CASSRDRVGGAGDTQYF. The DNA for the CDR3 is TGTGCCAGCAGCCGCGATCGGGTCGGGGGGGCAGGAGATACGCAGTATTTT.

The table lists this clone with a count of one. CDR3 bases: TGCGCCAGCAGCTTGGCCCAAGGACAGGGGGCATTTGAGCAGTTCTTC. Encoded protein: CASSLAQGQGAFEQFF. The V gene is TRBV5-1, the J gene TRBJ2-1, with TRBD1 matching 11 bases. CDR1 and CDR2 from the germline V gene are SGHRS and YFSETQ. This CDR3 contains 16 residues. The V and J ends lost 0 bases and 9 bases, in that order; junction bases with no gene match: 8.

The chain combines TRBV9 with TRBJ2-2; D tentatively fits TRBD1 or TRBD2 (5 bases each). Trimming pared 4 bases from V and 2 bases from J, leaving 24 bases between. The CDR3 has 19 residues. Germline V gene data show CDR1 as SGDLS and CDR2 as YYNGEE. The chain's CDR3 is CASSQGWGRQSSNTGELFF. As DNA, the CDR3 is TGTGCCAGCAGCCAAGGATGGGGGAGACAGTCTTCAAACACCGGGGAGCTGTTTTTT.

The gene calls are TRBV6-6 and TRBJ2-5, with 11 nucleotides matching TRBD1. Germline CDR1 and CDR2: MNHNY and SVGAGI (reference sequence). The CDR3 runs to 16 residues. The V segment lost 6 bases and the J segment 5 bases; nucleotides outside the gene matches: 11. The CDR3 DNA is TGTGCCAGCAGAGCGGTTTCCGGGACAGGGGGGGAGACCCAGTACTTC. It is translated as CASRAVSGTGGETQYF.

For the CDR3, the DNA is TGTGCCAGCAGTGAAGGACGGACAGCGAATCAGCCCCAGCATTTT. As protein: CASSEGRTANQPQHF. The gene calls are TRBV2 and TRBJ1-5; D is perhaps TRBD1 (6 bases). The V and J ends lost 1 base and 4 bases respectively, with 11 bases between them. Germline V gene sequence: CDR1 SNHLY, CDR2 FYNNEI. The CDR3 extends over 15 amino acids.

The V and J genes are TRBV19 and TRBJ1-1; D perhaps matches TRBD1 (5 bases). Germline CDR1 reads LNHDA; CDR2 reads SQIVND (reference sequence). The CDR3 has 14 amino acids. The V end lost 3 bases, the J end lost 3 bases, and 11 bases lay between the germline ends. The CDR3 sequence: CASSMGGIYTEAFF. The CDR3 DNA sequence: TGTGCCAGTAGTATGGGGGGGATTTACACTGAAGCTTTCTTT.

V gene TRBV28 combines with J gene TRBJ1-2; D might be TRBD1 (6 bases). V was clipped by 6 bases and J by 5 bases, with 19 bases between them. This CDR3 has 15 amino acids. In germline, CDR1 is MDHEN, CDR2 SYDVKM. DNA of the CDR3: TGTGCCAGCAGGAGGGGACATCAACCTTTATATGGCTACACCTTC. Amino acids: CASRRGHQPLYGYTF.

This clone is a singleton in its sample. The chain has TRBV6-1 and TRBJ2-1, with TRBD1 matching over 10 bases. The V gene end was trimmed by 6 bases and the J gene end by 4 bases; junction bases not matched to a gene: 3. The CDR3 has 14 residues. The germline V gene encodes CDR1 MNHNS and CDR2 SASEGT. CDR3 DNA sequence: TGTGCCAGCAGCCGGACAGGGGGTTACAATGAGCAGTTCTTC. It translates to CASSRTGGYNEQFF.